These T cell receptor beta chains were read from a single sample in a study of blood T cell repertoires in COVID-19. TCRdb keeps only in-frame clones here, not all; method: immunoSEQ multiplex PCR. The sample contains 150,000 to 180,000 clones, around 80% of which appear only once. Sequenced sample: PBMCs or T cells enriched from blood (not recorded which). The source is a man in his forties or fifties who had recovered from COVID-19. The CDR3 runs from the conserved cysteine through the conserved F or W. D genes are given only for firm matches. A row's size may be missing; if present it is once, few, many or a size class.

V gene: TRBV5-1; D gene: TRBD1; J gene: TRBJ2-7; clone size: -; CDR3 length: 16; CDR3 protein: CASSLGTGIQGYEQYF; CDR3 DNA: TGCGCCAGCAGCTTGGGGACAGGGATCCAAGGCTACGAGCAGTACTTC
V gene: TRBV5-6; D gene: -; J gene: TRBJ1-2; clone size: -; CDR3 length: 16; CDR3 protein: CASSHKAQTVNYGYTF; CDR3 DNA: TGTGCCAGCAGCCATAAAGCCCAGACAGTCAACTATGGCTACACCTTC
V gene: TRBV6-5; D gene: -; J gene: TRBJ2-1; clone size: -; CDR3 length: 14; CDR3 protein: CASSYSGRGNEQFF; CDR3 DNA: TGTGCCAGCAGTTACTCGGGGAGGGGGAATGAGCAGTTCTTC
V gene: TRBV19; D gene: -; J gene: TRBJ1-2; clone size: -; CDR3 length: 13; CDR3 protein: CASSPLDRYGYTF; CDR3 DNA: TGTGCCAGTAGTCCGTTAGACAGGTATGGCTACACCTTC
V gene: TRBV19; D gene: -; J gene: TRBJ1-3; clone size: -; CDR3 length: 14; CDR3 protein: CASRRRLEGNTIYF; CDR3 DNA: TGTGCCAGCCGTAGACGCCTAGAGGGAAACACCATATATTTT
V gene: TRBV7-9; D gene: -; J gene: TRBJ2-6; clone size: -; CDR3 length: 15; CDR3 protein: CASSKGDSGANVLTF; CDR3 DNA: TGTGCCAGCAGCAAAGGCGACTCTGGGGCCAACGTCCTGACTTTC
V gene: TRBV3-1/TRBV3-2; D gene: TRBD1; J gene: TRBJ2-5; clone size: -; CDR3 length: 13; CDR3 protein: CASSPKPRDREYF; CDR3 DNA: TGTGCCAGCAGCCCGAAACCGAGGGACAGAGAGTACTTC
V gene: TRBV7-2; D gene: -; J gene: TRBJ2-1; clone size: -; CDR3 length: 15; CDR3 protein: CASSLGYRVHNEQFF; CDR3 DNA: TGTGCCAGCAGCTTGGGCTACAGGGTCCACAATGAGCAGTTCTTC
V gene: TRBV5-1; D gene: TRBD2; J gene: TRBJ2-7; clone size: few; CDR3 length: 16; CDR3 protein: CASSLGPASGGYEQYF; CDR3 DNA: TGCGCCAGCAGCTTGGGCCCGGCTAGCGGGGGTTACGAGCAGTACTTC
V gene: TRBV6-6; D gene: TRBD1; J gene: TRBJ2-5; clone size: -; CDR3 length: 14; CDR3 protein: CASSYGTGGGTQYF; CDR3 DNA: TGTGCCAGCAGTTACGGGACAGGGGGCGGGACCCAGTACTTC
V gene: TRBV5-1; D gene: TRBD1; J gene: TRBJ2-5; clone size: -; CDR3 length: 14; CDR3 protein: CASSPGQGPETQYF; CDR3 DNA: TGCGCCAGCAGCCCAGGACAGGGCCCAGAGACCCAGTACTTC
V gene: TRBV5-1; D gene: -; J gene: TRBJ2-6; clone size: -; CDR3 length: 16; CDR3 protein: CASSLAARSGANVLTF; CDR3 DNA: TGCGCCAGCAGCTTGGCAGCGCGCTCTGGGGCCAACGTCCTGACTTTC
V gene: TRBV9; D gene: -; J gene: TRBJ2-1; clone size: -; CDR3 length: 15; CDR3 protein: CASSVGLRDRDEQFF; CDR3 DNA: TGTGCCAGCAGCGTAGGTCTCAGGGATCGTGATGAGCAGTTCTTC
V gene: TRBV5-1; D gene: TRBD1; J gene: TRBJ1-6; clone size: -; CDR3 length: 15; CDR3 protein: CASSLGGTGGSPLHF; CDR3 DNA: TGCGCCAGCAGCTTGGGCGGGACAGGGGGATCACCCCTCCACTTT
V gene: TRBV7-6; D gene: TRBD2; J gene: TRBJ2-7; clone size: -; CDR3 length: 15; CDR3 protein: CASSPTSGGASEQYF; CDR3 DNA: TGTGCCAGCAGCCCGACTAGCGGGGGGGCGAGTGAGCAGTACTTC
V gene: TRBV7-9; D gene: TRBD2; J gene: TRBJ2-1; clone size: -; CDR3 length: 16; CDR3 protein: CASSLAARGAYNEQFF; CDR3 DNA: TGTGCCAGCAGCTTAGCGGCGCGGGGGGCGTACAATGAGCAGTTCTTC
V gene: TRBV7-9; D gene: TRBD1; J gene: TRBJ1-6; clone size: -; CDR3 length: 14; CDR3 protein: CASSLVGQVSPLHF; CDR3 DNA: TGTGCCAGCAGCTTAGTGGGACAGGTCTCACCCCTCCACTTT
V gene: TRBV5-1; D gene: TRBD2; J gene: TRBJ2-3; clone size: -; CDR3 length: 18; CDR3 protein: CASSPTSGLAGGTHTQYF; CDR3 DNA: TGCGCCAGCAGCCCGACCTCCGGACTAGCGGGGGGTACCCATACGCAGTATTTT
V gene: TRBV5-6; D gene: -; J gene: TRBJ1-3; clone size: -; CDR3 length: 11; CDR3 protein: CASSLEHTIYF; CDR3 DNA: TGTGCCAGCAGCTTGGAGCACACCATATATTTT
V gene: TRBV7-3; D gene: -; J gene: TRBJ1-3; clone size: medium-sized; CDR3 length: 15; CDR3 protein: CASSPQVGSGNTIYF; CDR3 DNA: TGTGCCAGCAGCCCCCAGGTAGGCTCTGGAAACACCATATATTTT
V gene: TRBV2; D gene: -; J gene: TRBJ1-5; clone size: -; CDR3 length: 12; CDR3 protein: CASQGSGQPQHF; CDR3 DNA: TGTGCCAGCCAGGGCAGCGGGCAGCCCCAGCATTTT
V gene: TRBV18; D gene: -; J gene: TRBJ1-4; clone size: -; CDR3 length: 16; CDR3 protein: CASSPVAGSINEKLFF; CDR3 DNA: TGTGCCAGCTCACCGGTTGCGGGTTCTATTAATGAAAAACTGTTTTTT
V gene: TRBV27; D gene: TRBD1; J gene: TRBJ1-6; clone size: -; CDR3 length: 15; CDR3 protein: CASSYWTGKNSPLHF; CDR3 DNA: TGTGCCAGCAGCTATTGGACAGGGAAAAATTCACCCCTCCACTTT
V gene: TRBV15; D gene: TRBD1; J gene: TRBJ2-5; clone size: -; CDR3 length: 14; CDR3 protein: CATSRDARGETQYF; CDR3 DNA: TGTGCCACCAGCAGAGATGCCAGGGGGGAGACCCAGTACTTC
V gene: TRBV7-8; D gene: TRBD1; J gene: TRBJ1-5; clone size: -; CDR3 length: 15; CDR3 protein: CASSRDRGNGQPQHF; CDR3 DNA: TGTGCCAGCAGCCGGGACAGGGGGAATGGTCAGCCCCAGCATTTT
V gene: TRBV19; D gene: TRBD1; J gene: TRBJ1-1; clone size: -; CDR3 length: 15; CDR3 protein: CASSIGDRVGTEAFF; CDR3 DNA: TGTGCCAGTAGTATAGGTGACAGGGTCGGCACTGAAGCTTTCTTT
V gene: TRBV7-9; D gene: -; J gene: TRBJ2-7; clone size: -; CDR3 length: 13; CDR3 protein: CASSLVPHYEQYF; CDR3 DNA: TGTGCCAGCAGCTTAGTCCCCCATTACGAGCAGTACTTC
V gene: TRBV6-4; D gene: TRBD1; J gene: TRBJ2-7; clone size: -; CDR3 length: 11; CDR3 protein: CARDRDYEQYF; CDR3 DNA: TGTGCCAGGGACAGGGACTACGAGCAGTACTTC
V gene: TRBV5-4; D gene: -; J gene: TRBJ1-5; clone size: -; CDR3 length: 14; CDR3 protein: CASSLGGSNQPQHF; CDR3 DNA: TGTGCCAGCAGCTTGGGAGGTAGCAATCAGCCCCAGCATTTT
V gene: TRBV4-1; D gene: -; J gene: TRBJ1-6; clone size: -; CDR3 length: 13; CDR3 protein: CASSPSFNSPLHF; CDR3 DNA: TGCGCCAGCAGCCCCAGTTTTAACTCACCCCTCCACTTT
V gene: TRBV24-1; D gene: TRBD1; J gene: TRBJ2-7; clone size: -; CDR3 length: 15; CDR3 protein: CATSELSRGLYEQYF; CDR3 DNA: TGTGCCACCAGTGAATTGAGCAGGGGGCTCTACGAGCAGTACTTC
V gene: TRBV5-6; D gene: -; J gene: TRBJ2-5; clone size: -; CDR3 length: 13; CDR3 protein: CASSFSGQETQYF; CDR3 DNA: TGTGCCAGCAGCTTTTCAGGGCAAGAGACCCAGTACTTC
V gene: TRBV5-1; D gene: -; J gene: TRBJ2-1; clone size: -; CDR3 length: 15; CDR3 protein: CASSSDRLSYNEQFF; CDR3 DNA: TGCGCCAGCAGCTCCGACAGGTTATCCTACAATGAGCAGTTCTTC
V gene: TRBV6-5; D gene: TRBD1; J gene: TRBJ2-7; clone size: once; CDR3 length: 13; CDR3 protein: CASSQTGGYEQYF; CDR3 DNA: TGTGCCAGCAGCCAGACAGGGGGGTACGAGCAGTACTTC
V gene: TRBV18; D gene: -; J gene: TRBJ1-2; clone size: -; CDR3 length: 14; CDR3 protein: CASSTQGANYGYTF; CDR3 DNA: TGTGCCAGCTCAACACAGGGAGCTAACTATGGCTACACCTTC
V gene: TRBV27; D gene: -; J gene: TRBJ1-1; clone size: -; CDR3 length: 14; CDR3 protein: CASSFAGQFPEAFF; CDR3 DNA: TGTGCCAGCAGTTTTGCAGGACAGTTTCCTGAAGCTTTCTTT
V gene: TRBV2; D gene: TRBD1; J gene: TRBJ1-3; clone size: -; CDR3 length: 15; CDR3 protein: CASSVGQGAGNTIYF; CDR3 DNA: TGTGCCAGCAGTGTCGGACAGGGGGCTGGAAACACCATATATTTT
V gene: TRBV6-5; D gene: -; J gene: TRBJ2-7; clone size: -; CDR3 length: 14; CDR3 protein: CASSSTFLSYEQYF; CDR3 DNA: TGTGCCAGCAGTTCGACTTTCCTCTCCTACGAGCAGTACTTC
V gene: TRBV30; D gene: -; J gene: TRBJ1-1; clone size: once; CDR3 length: 11; CDR3 protein: CAWSVSTEAFF; CDR3 DNA: TGTGCCTGGAGTGTCAGCACTGAAGCTTTCTTT
V gene: TRBV19; D gene: -; J gene: TRBJ2-1; clone size: -; CDR3 length: 15; CDR3 protein: CASSIRGSIYNEQFF; CDR3 DNA: TGTGCCAGTAGTATAAGAGGAAGCATCTACAATGAGCAGTTCTTC
V gene: TRBV12-3/TRBV12-4; D gene: TRBD1; J gene: TRBJ2-7; clone size: -; CDR3 length: 13; CDR3 protein: CASSVGTGFEQYF; CDR3 DNA: TGTGCCAGCAGTGTGGGGACAGGGTTTGAGCAGTACTTC
V gene: TRBV5-1; D gene: -; J gene: TRBJ1-2; clone size: -; CDR3 length: 14; CDR3 protein: CASSANGGADGYTF; CDR3 DNA: TGCGCCAGCAGCGCAAATGGGGGCGCGGATGGCTACACCTTC
V gene: TRBV3-1/TRBV3-2; D gene: -; J gene: TRBJ2-5; clone size: -; CDR3 length: 12; CDR3 protein: CASSQVSETQYF; CDR3 DNA: TGTGCCAGCAGCCAAGTTAGCGAGACCCAGTACTTC
V gene: TRBV11-2; D gene: TRBD1; J gene: TRBJ1-2; clone size: -; CDR3 length: 14; CDR3 protein: CASSLSTGAYGYTF; CDR3 DNA: TGTGCCAGCAGCTTATCGACAGGGGCCTATGGCTACACCTTC
V gene: TRBV18; D gene: -; J gene: TRBJ1-1; clone size: -; CDR3 length: 15; CDR3 protein: CASSIEQGVNTEAFF; CDR3 DNA: TGTGCCAGCTCAATAGAACAGGGAGTGAACACTGAAGCTTTCTTT
V gene: TRBV3-1/TRBV3-2; D gene: TRBD2; J gene: TRBJ2-1; clone size: -; CDR3 length: 17; CDR3 protein: CASNHPPSGGSYNEQFF; CDR3 DNA: TGTGCCAGCAACCATCCCCCTAGCGGGGGGTCCTACAATGAGCAGTTCTTC
V gene: TRBV29-1; D gene: TRBD1; J gene: TRBJ2-1; clone size: -; CDR3 length: 11; CDR3 protein: CSAGKGQGFFF; CDR3 DNA: TGCAGCGCTGGAAAGGGACAGGGCTTTTTCTTC
V gene: TRBV5-1; D gene: -; J gene: TRBJ2-7; clone size: -; CDR3 length: 12; CDR3 protein: CASTNGGYEQYF; CDR3 DNA: TGCGCCAGCACAAATGGAGGCTACGAGCAGTACTTC
V gene: TRBV3-1/TRBV3-2; D gene: -; J gene: TRBJ2-3; clone size: -; CDR3 length: 17; CDR3 protein: CASSHTVSGRGTDTQYF; CDR3 DNA: TGTGCCAGCAGCCACACTGTAAGCGGGCGCGGCACAGATACGCAGTATTTT
V gene: TRBV11-3; D gene: -; J gene: TRBJ2-6; clone size: once; CDR3 length: 13; CDR3 protein: CASSLPGANVLTF; CDR3 DNA: TGTGCCAGCAGCCTTCCTGGGGCCAACGTCCTGACTTTC
V gene: TRBV4-1; D gene: -; J gene: TRBJ1-4; clone size: -; CDR3 length: 15; CDR3 protein: CASSHPGRDTEKLFF; CDR3 DNA: TGCGCCAGCAGCCACCCGGGGAGGGATACTGAAAAACTGTTTTTT
V gene: TRBV11-3; D gene: -; J gene: TRBJ1-2; clone size: -; CDR3 length: 17; CDR3 protein: CASSLDEGRAVGGGYTF; CDR3 DNA: TGTGCCAGCAGCTTAGACGAGGGACGCGCGGTCGGGGGTGGCTACACCTTC
V gene: TRBV18; D gene: -; J gene: TRBJ1-2; clone size: -; CDR3 length: 14; CDR3 protein: CASSPVPGDYGYTF; CDR3 DNA: TGTGCCAGCTCACCAGTCCCAGGCGACTATGGCTACACCTTC
V gene: TRBV14; D gene: TRBD1; J gene: TRBJ1-2; clone size: -; CDR3 length: 15; CDR3 protein: CASSQAGTGARGYTF; CDR3 DNA: TGTGCCAGCAGCCAAGCCGGGACAGGGGCGAGGGGCTACACCTTC
V gene: TRBV9; D gene: -; J gene: TRBJ1-1; clone size: once; CDR3 length: 14; CDR3 protein: CASSPPTGSTEAFF; CDR3 DNA: TGTGCCAGCAGCCCCCCTACAGGGTCCACTGAAGCTTTCTTT